This note documents a single T cell receptor (beta chain) sequence. The target antigen is unknown. Amplification used 60 Vbeta primers and 13 Jbeta primers. Only in-frame clones appear in the TCRdb table, and some are missing; sequencing was by immunoSEQ multiplex PCR. The sample lists some 140,000 clones, roughly 80% occurring once. This entry belongs to a study of cytomegalovirus exposure and HLA in healthy donors. V shed 4 bases and J 1 base; nucleotides not matched to a gene: 6. Looked up from germline, CDR1 is SGHRS and CDR2 is YFSETQ. This CDR3 has 16 amino acids. Study-level findings and limits: Donors were assumed by presence/absence analyses to have roughly uniform sequencing depth. Researchers reported in a later analysis that a missense DCLRE1C variant was tied to TCR beta V- and J-gene trimming. The authors listed around 150 TCR beta chains as cytomegalovirus-associated.

The chain joins TRBV5-1 to TRBJ2-3; 10 positions match TRBD2. The source of this sequence is a female donor in good health and CMV-seronegative. The source material was PBMCs. As DNA, the CDR3 is TGCGCCAGCAGCATTCAAGCGGGAGGGGGCACAGATACGCAGTATTTT. Translated: CASSIQAGGGTDTQYF.